Described below is a single T cell receptor beta chain sequence and its context. The record originates from a study of blood T cell repertoires in COVID-19. The assay was immunoSEQ multiplex PCR, and TCRdb's table has in-frame clones only and misses some. This sample has 450,000 to 500,000 clones, with approximately 83% found just once. The receptor's source is a human donor in a cohort sampled during active COVID-19. The sequenced material came from peripheral blood.

CDR3 sequence reads: CAISDSGGNQPQHF. The CDR3 nucleotides are TGTGCCATCAGTGATTCAGGGGGCAATCAGCCCCAGCATTTT. The rearrangement uses TRBV10-3 and TRBJ1-5; tentatively, D is TRBD1 (6 bases). The CDR3 has 14 amino acids. CDR1 ENHRY and CDR2 SYGVKD come from the germline V gene. V dropped 3 bases and J dropped 2 bases, with 8 bases sitting between them.